The present TCR beta chain was sequenced within a study of vaccination effects on CD4 cells after COVID-19. CDR3 length equals 14 residues. The germline CDR1 and CDR2 sequences are KGHSH and LQKENI. The ends were cut back, 4 bases at V and 4 bases at J, with 13 bases in the middle. Antigen-specific CD4+ T cells were expanded (with viral peptide pools) by the ViraFEST assay ahead of sequencing. The culture ran for approximately 10 days, and then CD4+ T cells were isolated. The study found no prior SARS-CoV-2 infection in the vaccine recipients, who tested negative for nucleocapsid antibodies. On days 3 and 7, fresh IL-2 medium replaced half the medium. Whole-study results and caveats: No early post-infection timepoints were available in the study, which also included few convalescent patients. Common cold coronavirus cross-reactivity was shown by only 1 of 255 vaccine-induced clones in healthy vaccinees.

For this clone: What it recognizes is unknown.

Only in-frame clones appear in the TCRdb table, and some are missing; sequencing was by immunoSEQ multiplex PCR. Of about 73,000 clones in the sample, around 79% are singletons; the top ten hold around 3.2%. Sequences were derived from CD4+ T cells from PBMCs cultured with HCoV-NL63 spike peptides, sampled before COVID-19 vaccination. The sequence derives from a human donor who received a COVID-19 vaccine. The genes are TRBV18 and TRBJ2-5; D may be TRBD2 (6 bases). The CDR3 here is CASSQTPGGETQYF. The CDR3 DNA reads as TGTGCCAGCTCACAAACCCCCGGGGGAGAGACCCAGTACTTC.